The clone carrying this T cell receptor (beta chain) came up a few times. Germline V gene data show CDR1 as SGDLS and CDR2 as YYNGEE. V lost 3 bases to trimming and J lost 2 bases, with 12 bases between them. The CDR3 contains 14 residues. The record originates from a study of CD8+CD57+ T cells in acquired aplastic anemia. Genomic DNA was employed as the template in profiling TCR beta VDJ and CDR3. TCRdb ran MiXCR on the reads and lists one entry per CDR3 protein. The sample holds some 160,000 distinct CDR3 sequences; around 52% are singletons and the top ten take about 30%. Patients selected for sequencing had displayed CD8+CD57+ cell expansion by flow cytometry.

The sequenced material came from sorted CD4+, CD8+, or CD8+CD57+ T cells (not recorded which) from PBMCs. The rearrangement uses TRBV9 and TRBJ2-7; D possibly uses TRBD1 or TRBD2 (6 bases each). The TCR was taken from a human donor with aplastic anemia. The CDR3 loop is CASSGGDTPYEQYF. For the CDR3, the DNA is TGTGCCAGCAGCGGGGGGGACACCCCCTACGAGCAGTACTTC.